This entry lists 24 T cell receptor beta chains sequenced from one sample in a study of CD8 T cells in Susac syndrome. With random hexamers, reverse transcription was performed on about 0.45 to 1 ug of RNA. TCRdb recomputed calls from the immunoSEQ multiplex PCR reads with MiXCR, one row per CDR3 protein. The sample carries 71,000 or so distinct CDR3 sequences, 93% recorded once. Sequencing was done on a sample of CD4+ T cells from PBMCs. The receptors stem from a human donor with Susac syndrome.

The chain has TRBV7-9 and TRBJ2-3; 9 bases are a match to TRBD1. Looked up from germline, CDR1 is SEHNR and CDR2 is FQNEAQ (reference sequence). With 5 bases clipped from V and 0 bases from J, the junction kept 3 bases outside the gene matches. The CDR3 is made up of 15 amino acids. The CDR3 coding sequence is TGTGCCAGCAGCGCGGGACAGGGAAGCACAGATACGCAGTATTTT. Encoded protein: CASSAGQGSTDTQYF.

The chain is built from TRBV7-2 and TRBJ2-5, with 9 bases lining up with TRBD2. The V and J ends lost 3 bases and 1 base, in that order; junction bases with no gene match: 6. This CDR3 spans 16 amino acids. The V gene's germline CDR1 is SGHTA and CDR2 FQGNSA. This CDR3 reads CASSFRLAGTQETQYF. Here the CDR3 DNA reads TGTGCCAGCAGCTTTCGGCTAGCGGGGACCCAAGAGACCCAGTACTTC.

This chain connects TRBV9 to TRBJ1-1, with unresolved D. Germline CDR1 is SGDLS and CDR2 is YYNGEE. The CDR3 runs 13 residues. Between the trimmed V and J ends, which lost 0 bases and 6 bases, there was a span of 9 bases. CDR3 amino acids: CASSVAGRAEAFF. The CDR3 DNA reads TGTGCCAGCAGCGTAGCTGGGAGGGCTGAAGCTTTCTTT.

In this sample, this clonotype turned up a few times. This sequence joins TRBV19 and TRBJ2-7; TRBD1 matches at 10 bases. Losses at the gene ends were 6 bases for V and 0 bases for J; bases not matched to a gene: 5. CDR1 and CDR2 from the germline V gene are LNHDA and SQIVND (reference sequence). The CDR3 has 15 residues. The CDR3 spells CASSPRTGGSYEQYF. The CDR3 coding sequence is TGTGCCAGTAGCCCCAGGACAGGGGGCTCCTACGAGCAGTACTTC.

This clonotype was detected once. The chain has TRBV6-1 and TRBJ1-5, with no clear D. The CDR3 is made up of 13 amino acids. V was trimmed by 8 bases and J by 6 bases, leaving 14 bases between them. Germline loops: CDR1 MNHNS, CDR2 SASEGT. CDR3 residues: CASALELGQPQHF. The CDR3 DNA follows: TGTGCCAGCGCCCTGGAGTTGGGTCAGCCCCAGCATTTT.

The chain uses TRBV20-1 and TRBJ2-3; D gene unclear. This CDR3 spans 12 amino acids. V shed 6 bases and J shed 4 bases, with 11 bases lying between them. Germline V gene lookup returns CDR1 DFQATT and CDR2 SNEGSKA (reference sequence). The CDR3 reads CSAPPVADTQYF. The DNA of the CDR3 is TGCAGTGCCCCCCCGGTGGCAGATACGCAGTATTTT.

The V call is TRBV7-8, the J call TRBJ1-1; tentatively, D is TRBD1 (5 bases). The germline CDR1 and CDR2 sequences are SGHVS and FQNEAQ. The CDR3 extends over 13 amino acids. Trimming removed 1 base from V and 4 bases from J, with 7 bases in between. As DNA, the CDR3 is TGTGCCAGCAGCTTAGGGGGGATCACTGAAGCTTTCTTT. It specifies CASSLGGITEAFF.

The chain couples TRBV5-1 to TRBJ2-1; a weak D match, TRBD2 (5 bases). Trimming took off 4 bases at V and 0 bases at J, with 11 bases between the two ends. Germline lookup yields CDR1 SGHRS and CDR2 YFSETQ. The CDR3 totals 15 residues. CDR3 sequence reads: CASSRGRVSYNEQFF. In DNA form, the CDR3 reads TGCGCCAGCAGCCGCGGGCGGGTCTCCTACAATGAGCAGTTCTTC. Full variable domain (outside the CDR3, taken from reference TRBV5-1 and TRBJ2-1): KAGVTQTPRYLIKTRGQQVTLSCSPISGHRSVSWYQQTPGQGLQFLFEYFSETQRNKGNFPGRFSGRQFSNSRSEMNVSTLELGDSALYLCASSRGRVSYNEQFFGPGTRLTVL.

The chain combines TRBV28 with TRBJ2-5, with a weak D call TRBD2 (7 bases). V shed 8 bases and J shed 3 bases, with 28 bases lying between them. The length of the CDR3 is 18 residues. Germline V gene sequence: CDR1 MDHEN, CDR2 SYDVKM. CDR3 sequence: CASCCRWEGTKLEETQYF. The CDR3 DNA reads TGTGCCAGCTGCTGTCGTTGGGAGGGGACAAAACTGGAAGAGACCCAGTACTTC.

The chain recombines TRBV5-1 with TRBJ2-6; TRBD1 is a possible D gene (6 bases). The length of the CDR3 is 17 residues. V dropped 0 bases and J dropped 2 bases, with 12 bases sitting between them. Germline-derived CDR1 and CDR2 are SGHRS and YFSETQ. CDR3 residues: CASSLVVSGAGANVLTF. CDR3 bases: TGCGCCAGCAGCTTGGTTGTTTCAGGGGCTGGGGCCAACGTCCTGACTTTC.

The CDR3 protein is CASRVTGANTEAFF. DNA for the CDR3: TGTGCCAGCCGCGTTACAGGGGCGAACACTGAAGCTTTCTTT. This chain uses TRBV6-2 or TRBV6-3 with TRBJ1-1; 7 positions agree with TRBD1. The germline CDR1 and CDR2 sequences are MNHEY and SVGEGT. The CDR3 covers 14 residues. The junction had 7 bases not matched to a gene; V was cut back by 8 bases and J by 1 base.

The rearrangement joins TRBV5-1 to TRBJ2-3; perhaps TRBD2 as D (5 bases). This CDR3 contains 13 residues. Germline values: CDR1 SGHRS, CDR2 YFSETQ. Trimming took off 4 bases at V and 4 bases at J, with 10 bases between the two ends. The CDR3 spells CASSPADSDTQYF. The DNA for the CDR3 is TGCGCCAGCAGCCCGGCGGACTCAGATACGCAGTATTTT.

The V gene is TRBV28, the J gene TRBJ2-7, with 7 bases aligning to TRBD1. The germline V gene has CDR1 MDHEN and CDR2 SYDVKM. This CDR3 region has 14 residues. V shed 2 bases and J 2 bases; nucleotides not matched to a gene: 3. The CDR3 DNA sequence: TGTGCCAGCAGTTTACGACAGGGCACCTACGAGCAGTACTTC. This codes for CASSLRQGTYEQYF.

The chain joins TRBV29-1 to TRBJ2-1; 9 nucleotides match TRBD1. The CDR3 loop spans 16 amino acids. Germline V CDR1 and CDR2: SQVTM, ANQGSEA. Unmatched junction bases numbered 6, after V lost 2 bases and J lost 1 base. The CDR3: CSVEKSGQGSYNEQFF. The CDR3 DNA is TGCAGCGTTGAAAAATCTGGACAGGGGTCCTACAATGAGCAGTTCTTC.

This rearrangement joins TRBV7-2 to TRBJ2-1, with 9 bases aligning to TRBD2. Germline trimming cut 3 bases from V and 10 bases from J; bases unmatched to any gene: 7. The length of the CDR3 is 14 residues. Looked up from germline, CDR1 is SGHTA and CDR2 is FQGNSA. The CDR3 DNA reads as TGTGCCAGCAGCTTGACTAGCGGAGTTGGGGAGCAGTTCTTC. It specifies CASSLTSGVGEQFF. The variable domain in full, completed from reference TRBV7-2 and TRBJ2-1, reads GAGVSQSPSNKVTEKGKDVELRCDPISGHTALYWYRQSLGQGLEFLIYFQGNSAPDKSGLPSDRFSAERTGGSVSTLTIQRTQQEDSAVYLCASSLTSGVGEQFFGPGTRLTVL.

This chain joins TRBV4-3 and TRBJ1-5; D remains ambiguous. The CDR3 contains 14 residues. V dropped 1 base and J dropped 7 bases, with 11 bases sitting between them. Germline CDR1 LGHNA, CDR2 YSLEER. The CDR3 coding sequence is TGCGCCAGCAGCCAAGTTGTGCAAGGGCAGCCCCAGCATTTT. Its protein is CASSQVVQGQPQHF.

The chain uses TRBV11-2 and TRBJ2-5; 8 bases are a match to TRBD2. Unmatched junction bases numbered 15, after V lost 5 bases and J lost 4 bases. This CDR3 is 17 amino acids long. Germline CDR1 reads SGHAT; CDR2 reads FQNNGV. CDR3 sequence: CASSTKTGGPGRETQYF. CDR3 in DNA: TGTGCCAGCAGCACCAAAACGGGGGGGCCTGGTAGAGAGACCCAGTACTTC.

This chain uses TRBV7-2 with TRBJ1-2; D might be TRBD1 (5 bases). The CDR3 totals 15 residues. V dropped 0 bases and J dropped 2 bases, with 10 bases sitting between them. Germline loops: CDR1 SGHTA, CDR2 FQGNSA. Written as DNA, the CDR3 is TGTGCCAGCAGCTTAGCCCCGGGGCAGAACTATGGCTACACCTTC. Translation: CASSLAPGQNYGYTF.

The chain joins TRBV20-1 to TRBJ1-1; D unresolved. The V and J ends lost 6 bases and 0 bases respectively, with 14 bases between them. Germline V gene data show CDR1 as DFQATT and CDR2 as SNEGSKA (reference sequence). CDR3 size: 14 residues. The CDR3 DNA is TGCAGTGCGACCCGGAGGAGAATGAACACTGAAGCTTTCTTT. This sequence encodes CSATRRRMNTEAFF.

V usage is TRBV27 and J usage is TRBJ2-5; a weak D match, TRBD1 (6 bases). Looked up from germline, CDR1 is MNHEY and CDR2 is SMNVEV (reference sequence). The CDR3 length is 18 residues. V lost 6 bases and J 1 base, leaving 24 bases between the germline ends. The CDR3: CASSLFGVRTDTQETQYF. CDR3 DNA sequence: TGTGCCAGCAGCCTTTTTGGAGTCCGGACAGACACCCAAGAGACCCAGTACTTC.

The chain employs TRBV7-8 and TRBJ1-5; no reliable D call. With 7 bases removed from V and 5 bases from J, the gap between germline ends came to 18 bases. The CDR3 spans 15 residues. Germline lookup yields CDR1 SGHVS and CDR2 FQNEAQ. As DNA, the CDR3 is TGTGCCAGCACCGAAAAAGAGGGCAGCTATCAGCCCCAGCATTTT. Translation: CASTEKEGSYQPQHF.

In its sample, this clonotype was seen once. This CDR3 reads CASSYPGLSSYNEQFF. CDR3 nucleotides: TGTGCCAGCAGTTACCCCGGGTTAAGCTCCTACAATGAGCAGTTCTTC. The chain carries TRBV6-2 or TRBV6-3 and TRBJ2-1; D ambiguous. Trimming removed 2 bases at V and 0 bases at J, with 11 bases between. Per the germline V gene, CDR1 is MNHEY and CDR2 is SVGEGT. The CDR3 covers 16 residues.

The chain is built from TRBV20-1 and TRBJ2-5; 7 nucleotides align to TRBD1. With 0 bases clipped from V and 5 bases from J, the junction kept 9 bases outside the gene matches. This CDR3 contains 15 residues. From germline, CDR1 is DFQATT and CDR2 SNEGSKA (reference sequence). The CDR3 spells CSARDGDSPRETQYF. In nucleotides, the CDR3 is TGCAGTGCTAGAGATGGGGACAGCCCCCGGGAGACCCAGTACTTC.

This rearrangement joins TRBV7-9 to TRBJ1-5; TRBD1 aligns across 7 bases. The CDR3 length is 16 residues. The germline CDR1 and CDR2 sequences are SEHNR and FQNEAQ (reference sequence). V lost 4 bases to trimming and J lost 0 bases; unmatched junction nucleotides: 6. The CDR3 sequence: CASSSGQEASNQPQHF. DNA of the CDR3: TGTGCCAGCAGCTCTGGACAGGAGGCTAGCAATCAGCCCCAGCATTTT.